Following are 2 T cell receptor beta chains from one sample sequenced in a study of blood T cell repertoires in COVID-19. The table came from immunoSEQ multiplex PCR; TCRdb's copy has only in-frame clones and leaves some out. Of roughly 68,000 clones listed, 88% were seen once; the top ten hold about 4.7%. The sequenced sample consisted of peripheral blood. These receptor sequences come from a human donor in a cohort sampled during active COVID-19.

This chain connects TRBV18 to TRBJ1-5, with D possibly matching TRBD1 (6 bases). Looked up from germline, CDR1 is KGHSH and CDR2 is LQKENI. The CDR3 totals 15 residues. V was pared by 3 bases and J by 1 base, with 10 bases between. The CDR3 sequence: CASSPTGSSNQPQHF. DNA of the CDR3: TGTGCCAGCTCACCTACAGGGAGCAGCAATCAGCCCCAGCATTTT.

This clone has only one observation. V is TRBV6-5 and J is TRBJ1-2, with unresolved D. This CDR3 is 14 amino acids long. Germline V CDR1 and CDR2: MNHEY, SVGAGI. The V gene lost 10 bases and the J gene lost 1 base, with 16 bases spanning the gap. CDR3 sequence reads: CATRGHDGNYGYTF. The DNA of the CDR3 is TGTGCCACTAGAGGGCACGATGGTAACTATGGCTACACCTTC.